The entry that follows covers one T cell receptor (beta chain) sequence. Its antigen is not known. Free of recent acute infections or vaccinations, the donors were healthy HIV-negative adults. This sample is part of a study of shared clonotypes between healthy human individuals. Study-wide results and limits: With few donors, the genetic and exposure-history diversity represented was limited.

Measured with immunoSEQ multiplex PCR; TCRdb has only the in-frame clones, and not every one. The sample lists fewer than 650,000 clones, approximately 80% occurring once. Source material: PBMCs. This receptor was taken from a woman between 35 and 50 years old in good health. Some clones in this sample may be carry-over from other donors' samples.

CDR3 protein: CASSSGTSGFTYEQYF. Here the CDR3 DNA reads TGTGCCAGCAGCTCAGGGACTAGCGGGTTTACCTACGAGCAGTACTTC. V and J are TRBV5-6 and TRBJ2-7; 12 bases map to TRBD2. The V segment lost 3 bases and the J segment 2 bases; nucleotides outside the gene matches: 6. Germline lookup yields CDR1 SGHDT and CDR2 YYEEEE. The length of the CDR3 is 16 residues.